This TCR beta chain was sequenced during a study of blood T cells in healthy people across ages (dated by TCRdb to the mid-2010s). About the full investigation: In model experiments, template switching captured roughly one uniquely barcoded TCR beta cDNA molecule for every two T cells. Two additional independent replicas of 1 million unique cDNA reads from the same blood draw were analyzed for two donors (one aged 18 to 30 and one aged 80 or older). The study measured age-related changes in TCR beta repertoire diversity using deep sequencing normalized with unique cDNA molecular identifiers. Four age groups were formed from the donors: young (average about 15 years), middle-aged (approximately 42), aged (62) and long-lived (roughly 88). To avoid experimental bias, donors of different ages were randomly spread across the sequencing lanes. The investigation overall reported the following: There was a strong correlation between observed TCR beta diversity and the percentage of naive T cells measured by flow cytometry. As age increased, observed TCR beta diversity per million T cells dropped in a roughly linear way, and a significant reduction was already evident by age 40. Compared with the aged group, more naive CD4+ T cells, fewer expanded clones and increased TCR diversity were shown by the long-lived group, suggesting age selection. Estimates of total diversity based on one million sequenced T cells were considered lower bounds and underestimates. Because profiling used bulk unsorted PBMCs, naive and antigen-experienced compartments could not be compared conclusively. Because donor CMV infection status was unknown, age-related changes in expanded clonotypes were potentially confounded.

Library prep was done by 5' RACE. Sequencing used an Illumina HiSeq 2500. A second PCR of roughly 6 to 11 cycles was performed with a sample-barcoded 5' primer and a J-beta primer mix. A template-switch 5' adaptor carrying 12 random nucleotides introduced a unique molecular identifier onto each TCR beta cDNA molecule. Each sample yielded at least 2.5 million CDR3-containing paired-end reads. The Mint cDNA synthesis kit, primed by a TRBC-specific oligonucleotide, was used to synthesize first-strand cDNA from all RNA. All cDNA was treated with uracil-DNA glycosylase and then went through a first 18-cycle PCR with the universal primers M1SS and BC2_uni_R. The original pipeline was this. For normalization, 1 million high-quality reads were randomly selected from each sample, with every read carrying a distinct molecular identifier. Instead of being binned into consensus sequences, reads with shared molecular identifiers were discarded. MiTCR, run with a Q25 quality threshold and the strictest error-elimination algorithm, handled CDR3 identification, clonotype clustering and error correction. A nonparametric unseen species model with Euler transformation was used to estimate a lower bound on total TCR beta diversity. The public sequencing data were trimmed at Q25 with fastp and processed into clonotypes with MiXCR by TCRdb, which kept only in-frame beta chains. When rows share a CDR3 protein, they turn into one entry using the most common DNA and genes. The authors' filters were not applied to this entry. This sample lists some 1.5 million distinct CDR3 sequences; roughly 27% were detected once. The ten top clones hold approximately 7.7% of the sample.

CDR1 and CDR2 (LNHDA, SQIVND) derive from the germline V gene (reference sequence). V is cut back by 5 bases and J by 9 bases, with 10 bases in the junction unmatched. CDR3 length: 15 amino acids, cysteine to phenylalanine. The CDR3 DNA has 45 bases and is translated from base 1. Donors were 30 to 45 systemically healthy Caucasian individuals from Russia aged roughly 6 to 90 years. Each donor gave approximately 10 milliliters of peripheral blood, collected into EDTA-treated Vacutainer tubes. Ficoll-Paque density-gradient centrifugation was used to isolate PBMCs, with at least 6.5 million per sample. Trizol reagent was used to extract total RNA from PBMCs, with at least 6 micrograms per sample. For every donor, an aliquot of PBMCs went through flow cytometry to measure the percentages of naive CD45RAhigh/CD27high T cells. This clonotype occurred a few times. Which antigen it targets is not known. The record has no base qualities; no much larger clone is one base away.

The sequenced sample was blood. This clonotype originated in a woman aged 25 to 39 in good health. The sequence joins TRBV19 to TRBJ2-1; 10 junctional bases match TRBD1. The CDR3 has the sequence CASSSGDRGFGEQFF. The DNA reads as follows: TGTGCCAGTAGTTCGGGGGACAGGGGTTTCGGTGAGCAGTTCTTC.